This T cell receptor (beta chain) is from a study of T-cell reconstitution after alpha-beta-depleted transplantation in children. The CDR3 contains 16 residues. V gave up 3 bases and J gave up 3 bases, with 17 bases separating them. Germline V lookup: CDR1 KGHSH, CDR2 LQKENI. This clonotype was seen many times. TCRbeta library construction was performed incorporating unique molecular identifiers. TCRdb reanalysed the PCR reads using MiXCR and keeps one entry per CDR3 protein. Of about 290,000 distinct CDR3 sequences listed, around a tenth are singletons. The chain combines TRBV18 with TRBJ1-2; D remains ambiguous. Sample: PBMCs, taken before TCRalphabeta/CD19-depleted stem cell transplant. This receptor was taken from a boy in the first two years of life with acute myeloid leukemia, due to receive a stem cell transplant. The CDR3 DNA is TGTGCCAGCTCACCCCGCGGAGGGCCTGCGTACTATGGCTACACCTTC. This gives the protein CASSPRGGPAYYGYTF.